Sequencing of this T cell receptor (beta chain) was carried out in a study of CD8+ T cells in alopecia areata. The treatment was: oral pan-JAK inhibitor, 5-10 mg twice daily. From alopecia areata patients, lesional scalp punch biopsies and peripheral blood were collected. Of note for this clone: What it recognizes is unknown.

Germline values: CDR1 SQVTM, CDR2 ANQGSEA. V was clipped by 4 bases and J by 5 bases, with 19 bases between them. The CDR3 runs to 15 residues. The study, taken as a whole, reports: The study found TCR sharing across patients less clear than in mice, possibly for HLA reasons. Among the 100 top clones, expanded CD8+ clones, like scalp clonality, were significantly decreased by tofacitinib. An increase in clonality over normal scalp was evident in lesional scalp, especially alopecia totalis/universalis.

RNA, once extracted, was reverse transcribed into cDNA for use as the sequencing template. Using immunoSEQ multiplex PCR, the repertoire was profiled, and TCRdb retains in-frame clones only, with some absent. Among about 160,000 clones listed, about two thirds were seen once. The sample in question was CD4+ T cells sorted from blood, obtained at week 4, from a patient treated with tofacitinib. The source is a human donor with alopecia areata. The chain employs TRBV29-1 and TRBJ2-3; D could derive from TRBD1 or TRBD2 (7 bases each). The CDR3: CSVALSDREGDTQYF. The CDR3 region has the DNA TGCAGCGTTGCCCTATCAGACAGGGAGGGAGATACGCAGTATTTT.